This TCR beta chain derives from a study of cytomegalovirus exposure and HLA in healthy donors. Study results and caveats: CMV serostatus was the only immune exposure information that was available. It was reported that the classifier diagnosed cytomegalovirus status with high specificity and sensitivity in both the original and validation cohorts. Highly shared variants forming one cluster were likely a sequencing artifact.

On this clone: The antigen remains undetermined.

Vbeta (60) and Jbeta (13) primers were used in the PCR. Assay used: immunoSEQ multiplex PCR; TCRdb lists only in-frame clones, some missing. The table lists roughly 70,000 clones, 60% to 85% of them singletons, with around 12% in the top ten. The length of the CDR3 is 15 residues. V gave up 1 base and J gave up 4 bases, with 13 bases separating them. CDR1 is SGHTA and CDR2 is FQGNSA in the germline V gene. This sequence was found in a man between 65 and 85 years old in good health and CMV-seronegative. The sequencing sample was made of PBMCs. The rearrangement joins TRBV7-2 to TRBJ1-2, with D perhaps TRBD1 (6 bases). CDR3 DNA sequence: TGTGCCAGCAGCTTAGGGGGGGGGCCGGCCTATGGCTACACCTTC. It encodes CASSLGGGPAYGYTF.